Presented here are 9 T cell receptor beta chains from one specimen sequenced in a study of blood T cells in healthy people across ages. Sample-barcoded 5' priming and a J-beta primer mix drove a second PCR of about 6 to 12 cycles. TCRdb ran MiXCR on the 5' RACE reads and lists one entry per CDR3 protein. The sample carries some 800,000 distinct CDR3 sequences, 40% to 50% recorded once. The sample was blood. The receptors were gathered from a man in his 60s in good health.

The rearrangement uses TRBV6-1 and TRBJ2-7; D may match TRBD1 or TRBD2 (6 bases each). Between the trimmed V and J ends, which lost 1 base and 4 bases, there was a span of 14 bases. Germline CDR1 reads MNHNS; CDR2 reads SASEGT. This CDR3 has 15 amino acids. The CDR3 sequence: CASSEESGAYYEQYF. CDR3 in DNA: TGTGCCAGCAGTGAAGAGTCGGGGGCTTATTACGAGCAGTACTTC.

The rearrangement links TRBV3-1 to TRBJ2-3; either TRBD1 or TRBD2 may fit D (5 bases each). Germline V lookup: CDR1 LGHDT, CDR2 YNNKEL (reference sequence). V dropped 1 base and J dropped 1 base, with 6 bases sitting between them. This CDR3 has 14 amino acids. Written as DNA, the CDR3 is TGTGCCAGCAGCCAAGGGGACGGCACAGATACGCAGTATTTT. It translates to CASSQGDGTDTQYF.

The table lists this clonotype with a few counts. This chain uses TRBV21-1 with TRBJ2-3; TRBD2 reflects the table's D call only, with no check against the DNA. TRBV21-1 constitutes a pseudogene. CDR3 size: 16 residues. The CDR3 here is CASSSRTSGRTDTQYF. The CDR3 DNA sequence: TGTGCCAGCAGCTCTCGGACTAGCGGTCGCACAGATACGCAGTATTTT.

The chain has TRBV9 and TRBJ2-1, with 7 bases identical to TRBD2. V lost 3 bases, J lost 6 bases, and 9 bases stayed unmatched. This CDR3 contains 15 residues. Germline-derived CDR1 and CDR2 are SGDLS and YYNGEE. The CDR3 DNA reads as TGTGCCAGCAGCGACGGACTAGGCCTGTCCAATGAGCAGTTCTTC. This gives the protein CASSDGLGLSNEQFF. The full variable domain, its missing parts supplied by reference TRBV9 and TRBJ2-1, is DSGVTQTPKHLITATGQRVTLRCSPRSGDLSVYWYQQSLDQGLQFLIQYYNGEERAKGNILERFSAQQFPDLHSELNLSSLELGDSALYFCASSDGLGLSNEQFFGPGTRLTVL.

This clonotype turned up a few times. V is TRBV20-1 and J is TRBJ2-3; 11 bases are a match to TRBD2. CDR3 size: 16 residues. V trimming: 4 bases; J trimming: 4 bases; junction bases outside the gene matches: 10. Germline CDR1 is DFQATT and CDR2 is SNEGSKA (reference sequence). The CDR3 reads CSAKGGTSGGADTQYF. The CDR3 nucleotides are TGCAGTGCTAAGGGAGGGACTAGCGGTGGAGCAGATACGCAGTATTTT.

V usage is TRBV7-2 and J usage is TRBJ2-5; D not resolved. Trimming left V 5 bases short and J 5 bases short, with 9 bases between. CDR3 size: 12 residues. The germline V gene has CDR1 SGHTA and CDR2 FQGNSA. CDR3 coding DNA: TGTGCCAGCAGCAGAAATAGGGAGACCCAGTACTTC. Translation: CASSRNRETQYF.

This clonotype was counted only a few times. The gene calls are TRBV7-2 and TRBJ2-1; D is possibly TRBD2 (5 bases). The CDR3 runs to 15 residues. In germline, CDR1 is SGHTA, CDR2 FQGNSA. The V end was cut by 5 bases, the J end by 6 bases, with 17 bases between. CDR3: CASSPPRGMRNEQFF. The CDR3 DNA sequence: TGTGCCAGCAGCCCCCCCCGGGGAATGCGCAATGAGCAGTTCTTC.

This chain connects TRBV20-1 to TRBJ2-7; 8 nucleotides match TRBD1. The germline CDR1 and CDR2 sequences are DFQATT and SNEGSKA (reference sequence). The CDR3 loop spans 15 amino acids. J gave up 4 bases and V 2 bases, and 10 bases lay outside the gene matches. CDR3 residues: CSARPRQGTGYEQYF. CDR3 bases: TGCAGTGCTAGACCTCGACAGGGGACGGGATACGAGCAGTACTTC.

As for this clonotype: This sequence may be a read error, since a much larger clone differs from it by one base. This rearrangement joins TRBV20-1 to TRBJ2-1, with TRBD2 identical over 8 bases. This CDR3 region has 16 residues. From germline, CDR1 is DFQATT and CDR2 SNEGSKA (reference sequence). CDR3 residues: CSAQSLADSSYNGQFF. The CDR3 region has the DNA TGCAGTGCTCAATCACTAGCGGACAGCTCCTACAATGGGCAGTTCTTC.